One sample yielded the 21 T cell receptor beta chains listed below, sequenced in a study of blood T cell repertoires in COVID-19. Measured with immunoSEQ multiplex PCR; TCRdb has only the in-frame clones, and not every one. The data show 150,000 to 200,000 clones, with around 84% seen just once and over 3% held by the top ten. The sample consisted of peripheral blood. These receptors originate from a human donor with acute or convalescent COVID-19. The donor label of this sample is uncertain.

The chain couples TRBV5-1 to TRBJ1-2, with D maybe TRBD1 (6 bases). Per germline, CDR1 SGHRS and CDR2 YFSETQ. The CDR3 runs 13 residues. V was shortened by 3 bases and J by 4 bases, with 10 bases between the two germline ends. The CDR3 protein is CASSSEQGYGYTF. In DNA, the CDR3 is TGCGCCAGCAGCTCGGAACAGGGCTATGGCTACACCTTC. The variable domain in full, with the rest retrieved from reference TRBV5-1 and TRBJ1-2, is KAGVTQTPRYLIKTRGQQVTLSCSPISGHRSVSWYQQTPGQGLQFLFEYFSETQRNKGNFPGRFSGRQFSNSRSEMNVSTLELGDSALYLCASSSEQGYGYTFGSGTRLTVV.

This sequence joins TRBV7-6 and TRBJ1-2, with D maybe TRBD1 (6 bases). The CDR3 covers 14 residues. Trimming cost V 4 bases and J 6 bases, with 15 bases left between them. Germline CDR1 reads SGHVS; CDR2 reads FNYEAQ. The CDR3 bases are TGTGCCAGCAGCTCACGGAACAGGGAGAATGGCTACACCTTC. Translating gives CASSSRNRENGYTF.

The chain links TRBV5-1 to TRBJ1-6; 8 nucleotides line up with TRBD1. J was trimmed by 7 bases and V by 4 bases; bases with no gene match: 1. CDR1 and CDR2 from the germline V gene are SGHRS and YFSETQ. The CDR3 runs 13 residues. CDR3 bases: TGCGCCAGCAGCGGGACAGGAAATTCACCCCTCCACTTT. As protein: CASSGTGNSPLHF. The variable domain in full, completed from reference TRBV5-1 and TRBJ1-6, reads KAGVTQTPRYLIKTRGQQVTLSCSPISGHRSVSWYQQTPGQGLQFLFEYFSETQRNKGNFPGRFSGRQFSNSRSEMNVSTLELGDSALYLCASSGTGNSPLHFGNGTRLTVT.

The rearrangement links TRBV9 to TRBJ1-2; a possible D gene is TRBD1 (5 bases). Deletions cut 0 bases from V and 0 bases from J, with 15 bases between. Per germline, CDR1 SGDLS and CDR2 YYNGEE. The CDR3 contains 17 residues. This CDR3 is CASSVAQGMSPNYGYTF. The CDR3 DNA is TGTGCCAGCAGCGTAGCTCAGGGTATGAGTCCTAACTATGGCTACACCTTC.

V is TRBV6-1 and J is TRBJ2-3, with TRBD2 matching 10 bases. The junction had 2 bases not matched to a gene; V was cut back by 2 bases and J by 0 bases. This CDR3 region has 16 residues. Germline V gene data show CDR1 as MNHNS and CDR2 as SASEGT. CDR3 sequence reads: CASSEIAGGSTDTQYF. CDR3 DNA sequence: TGTGCCAGCAGTGAAATAGCGGGGGGAAGCACAGATACGCAGTATTTT.

The rearrangement uses TRBV5-6 and TRBJ2-2; 7 bases agree with TRBD1. V trimming: 4 bases; J trimming: 5 bases; junction bases outside the gene matches: 8. The CDR3 runs to 15 residues. Per the germline V gene, CDR1 is SGHDT and CDR2 is YYEEEE. CDR3 bases: TGTGCCAGCAGCCTGGGACAGATTAGGACCGGGGAGCTGTTTTTT. This translates into CASSLGQIRTGELFF.

The V call is TRBV30, the J call TRBJ2-7; TRBD1 is a possible D gene (6 bases). The V end lost 4 bases, the J end lost 2 bases, and 15 bases lay between the germline ends. Per the germline V gene, CDR1 is GTSNPN and CDR2 is SVGIG (reference sequence). The CDR3 extends over 14 amino acids. CDR3 DNA sequence: TGTGCCTGGACCGTACGGGACACTGCCTACGAGCAGTACTTC. The encoded protein is CAWTVRDTAYEQYF.

This clone was counted only a few times. The chain has TRBV5-1 and TRBJ1-3; D gene unclear. V lost 0 bases to trimming and J lost 0 bases, with 10 bases between them. Germline-derived CDR1 and CDR2 are SGHRS and YFSETQ. The CDR3 length is 16 residues. The CDR3 reads CASSLGAVHSGNTIYF. CDR3 coding DNA: TGCGCCAGCAGCTTGGGGGCAGTCCACTCTGGAAACACCATATATTTT.

This rearrangement joins TRBV3-1 (or the pseudogene TRBV3-2) to TRBJ1-1, with D unclear. Germline assignment: CDR1 LGHDT and CDR2 YNNKEL (reference sequence). The CDR3 has 15 residues. V was cut by 1 base and J by 1 base, with 10 bases left in between. CDR3 DNA: TGTGCCAGCAGCCAAGGAAGAGGCGGGAACACTGAAGCTTTCTTT. This encodes CASSQGRGGNTEAFF.

V is TRBV2 and J is TRBJ2-7, with no clear D. The CDR3 runs 12 residues. V gave up 5 bases and J gave up 0 bases, with 5 bases separating them. Per germline, CDR1 SNHLY and CDR2 FYNNEI. CDR3 in amino acids: CASSSSSYEQYF. As DNA, the CDR3 is TGTGCCAGCAGTTCTAGCTCCTACGAGCAGTACTTC.

The chain has TRBV6-1 and TRBJ1-6; no clear D. With 1 base removed from V and 11 bases from J, the gap between germline ends came to 15 bases. The CDR3 runs 15 residues. The V gene's germline CDR1 is MNHNS and CDR2 SASEGT. The CDR3 here is CASSEEVRSGTPLHF. Here the CDR3 DNA reads TGTGCCAGCAGTGAAGAGGTCAGGAGCGGGACACCCCTCCACTTT.

The chain couples TRBV6-5 to TRBJ1-5; 10 bases match TRBD1. V trimming: 9 bases; J trimming: 7 bases; junction bases outside the gene matches: 12. CDR3 length equals 15 residues. Looked up from germline, CDR1 is MNHEY and CDR2 is SVGAGI. In nucleotides, the CDR3 is TGTGCCAGTAACTCGCCGTGGGACAGGGGACAGCCCCAGCATTTT. It encodes CASNSPWDRGQPQHF.

The V and J genes are TRBV11-2 and TRBJ1-6; possibly TRBD1 for D (5 bases). This CDR3 comprises 18 residues. V shed 5 bases and J shed 14 bases, with 31 bases lying between them. Germline V gene sequence: CDR1 SGHAT, CDR2 FQNNGV. The DNA of the CDR3 is TGTGCCAGCAGCGCTCACCTGACCCGAACGGGGGACCCTTTAGCCCTCCACTTT. This codes for CASSAHLTRTGDPLALHF. The complete variable domain, with remaining parts taken from reference TRBV11-2 and TRBJ1-6, reads EAGVAQSPRYKIIEKRQSVAFWCNPISGHATLYWYQQILGQGPKLLIQFQNNGVVDDSQLPKDRFSAERLKGVDSTLKIQPAKLEDSAVYLCASSAHLTRTGDPLALHFGNGTRLTVT.

This clone was seen more than once but under ten times. The gene calls are TRBV28 and TRBJ2-1; D is ambiguous. Germline CDR1 is MDHEN and CDR2 is SYDVKM. The CDR3 consists of 14 residues. Between the trimmed V and J ends, which lost 2 bases and 4 bases, there was a span of 9 bases. CDR3 region: CASSLRGWYNEQFF. The CDR3 region has the DNA TGTGCCAGCAGTTTACGAGGTTGGTACAATGAGCAGTTCTTC.

The rearrangement links TRBV18 to TRBJ1-5, with TRBD1 as a possible D gene (5 bases). Per germline, CDR1 KGHSH and CDR2 LQKENI. The CDR3 sequence is 13 residues long. Trimming pared 2 bases from V and 7 bases from J, leaving 9 bases between. The CDR3 DNA sequence: TGTGCCAGCTCACCAGGGAAGGGGCAGCCCCAGCATTTT. Its translation is CASSPGKGQPQHF. The full variable domain, its missing parts supplied by reference TRBV18 and TRBJ1-5, is NAGVMQNPRHLVRRRGQEARLRCSPMKGHSHVYWYRQLPEEGLKFMVYLQKENIIDESGMPKERFSAEFPKEGPSILRIQQVVRGDSAAYFCASSPGKGQPQHFGDGTRLSIL.

V gene TRBV27 combines with J gene TRBJ2-7; no clear D. This CDR3 spans 13 amino acids. The germline gives CDR1 MNHEY, CDR2 SMNVEV (reference sequence). Trimming pared 5 bases from V and 0 bases from J, leaving 8 bases between. CDR3 nucleotides: TGTGCCAGCAGTCCTACCCTCTCCTACGAGCAGTACTTC. Amino acid sequence: CASSPTLSYEQYF.

The rearrangement links TRBV6-5 to TRBJ2-2; 10 nucleotides align to TRBD2. The J segment lost 7 bases and the V segment lost 2 bases, leaving 7 bases of the junction unmatched. The CDR3 sequence is 16 residues long. CDR1 and CDR2 from the germline V gene are MNHEY and SVGAGI. The DNA for the CDR3 is TGTGCCAGCAGTTACCTAAGCGGGGGGGCGAACGGGGAGCTGTTTTTT. Translating it yields CASSYLSGGANGELFF.

The J gene is TRBJ1-1, the V gene TRBV11-2, with D possibly being TRBD1 (5 bases). V lost 0 bases to trimming and J lost 10 bases, with 12 bases between them. Germline-derived CDR1 and CDR2 are SGHAT and FQNNGV. CDR3 size: 13 residues. The CDR3 DNA follows: TGTGCCAGCAGCTTAGATCTGCAGGGAGGAGCTTTCTTT. Translated, it gives CASSLDLQGGAFF.

This clone was observed a single time. The chain has TRBV25-1 and TRBJ1-2, with D tentatively TRBD1 (6 bases). This CDR3 contains 14 residues. The germline V gene encodes CDR1 MGHDK and CDR2 SYGVNS. Trimming shortened V by 5 bases and J by 3 bases, and 13 bases separated the two germline ends. The CDR3 spells CASSPRDTYYGYTF. CDR3 nucleotides: TGTGCCAGCAGTCCCCGGGACACATACTATGGCTACACCTTC.

This chain joins TRBV7-2 and TRBJ1-5; D unclear. The CDR3 runs to 13 residues. CDR1 is SGHTA, CDR2 FQGNSA, per germline. V shed 5 bases and J shed 5 bases, with 10 bases lying between them. Here the CDR3 DNA reads TGTGCCAGCAGCCAAGACACGGATCAGCCCCAGCATTTT. It specifies CASSQDTDQPQHF.

The chain links TRBV2 to TRBJ1-1; 9 nucleotides line up with TRBD1. Germline V gene lookup returns CDR1 SNHLY and CDR2 FYNNEI. Losses at the gene ends were 6 bases for V and 6 bases for J; bases not matched to a gene: 8. This CDR3 comprises 14 residues. CDR3 DNA: TGTGCCAGCAGGGGCACAGGGGGCAGGGCTGAAGCTTTCTTT. It specifies CASRGTGGRAEAFF.